This TCR beta chain was profiled in a study of identifying expanded T cells in peripheral blood. Whole-study results and caveats: Differentially abundant clones: 0.95 to 1.5 between replicates, about 17 at around 15 days, over 18 at four. Variance in clone template counts between roughly two-week samples significantly increased with total template count across all healthy donors.

Collection occurred without any documented infections or immune events in donors. The CDR3 sequence is 15 residues long. Germline CDR1 is SGHAT and CDR2 is FQDESV (reference sequence). Trimming removed 0 bases at V and 0 bases at J, with 8 bases between. Remarks on this clone: Antigen: not known.

This table comes from immunoSEQ multiplex PCR, and its TCRdb copy is limited to in-frame clones, with some not included. The table lists about 100,000 clones, around nine tenths of them singletons. Sample: blood. The chain uses TRBV11-1 and TRBJ1-2; D possibly corresponds to TRBD1 (5 bases). The sequence was obtained from a person aged 18 to 70 in good health. CDR3 in DNA: TGTGCCAGCAGCTTAGCCGGGACGGCTAACTATGGCTACACCTTC. As protein: CASSLAGTANYGYTF.